One and the same sample provided the 30 T cell receptor beta chains below, sequenced in a study of early T cells in non-severe SARS-CoV-2 infection. TCRdb used MiXCR to reprocess the 5' RACE reads, holding one entry per CDR3 protein. The profile shows tens of thousands of distinct CDR3 sequences, roughly 13% of them singletons. Source material: whole blood. The source is an adult who was a healthcare worker with PCR-confirmed SARS-CoV-2 infection or an uninfected control (not recorded which).

This clonotype was seen ten or more times. The chain has TRBV12-3 or TRBV12-4 and TRBJ2-5, with a possible D match to TRBD1 (5 bases). Deletions cut 6 bases from V and 5 bases from J, with 19 bases between. The CDR3 extends over 15 amino acids. The CDR3: CASRHTDSHVETQYF. The CDR3 coding sequence is TGTGCCAGCAGACATACCGACAGCCACGTTGAGACCCAGTACTTC.

The sample holds many counts of this clonotype. This chain joins TRBV4-1 and TRBJ1-1; D is ambiguous. The CDR3 totals 15 residues. The germline V gene encodes CDR1 MGHRA and CDR2 YSYEKL. The germline V and J ends were trimmed by 0 bases and 0 bases, with 8 bases remaining between them. Here the CDR3 reads CASSQDHQLNTEAFF. The CDR3 nucleotides are TGCGCCAGCAGCCAAGATCACCAGCTGAACACTGAAGCTTTCTTT.

In its sample, this clonotype was seen many times. The chain carries TRBV6-6 and TRBJ2-1; D gene uncertain. The CDR3 loop spans 9 amino acids. CDR1 is MNHNY and CDR2 is SVGAGI in the germline V gene (reference sequence). Between the trimmed V and J ends, which lost 6 bases and 13 bases, there was a span of 7 bases. Written as DNA, the CDR3 is TGTGCCAGCAGCCCCGGCCAGTTCTTC. Its translation is CASSPGQFF.

This clonotype was seen many times. V gene TRBV5-1 combines with J gene TRBJ1-2; D call uncertain. The germline V gene encodes CDR1 SGHRS and CDR2 YFSETQ. Trimming took off 0 bases at V and 8 bases at J, with 20 bases between the two ends. This CDR3 contains 16 residues. The CDR3, as DNA: TGCGCCAGCAGCTTGGAAGGCAGCCCTGTCGGAAAAGGCTACACCTTC. This sequence encodes CASSLEGSPVGKGYTF.

V is TRBV4-2 and J is TRBJ1-3; tentatively, D is TRBD1 (5 bases). Trimming pared 2 bases from V and 2 bases from J, leaving 10 bases between. The length of the CDR3 is 15 residues. The germline CDR1 and CDR2 sequences are LGHNA and YNFKEQ. The CDR3 nucleotides read TGTGCCAGCAGCCAACGATGGGGCCCTGGAAACACCATATATTTT. The encoded protein is CASSQRWGPGNTIYF.

The rearrangement uses TRBV5-5 and TRBJ2-7; D gene ambiguous. The CDR3 loop spans 12 amino acids. V lost 2 bases and J 4 bases, leaving 7 bases between the germline ends. The germline CDR1 and CDR2 sequences are SGHKS and YYEKEE (reference sequence). CDR3 DNA sequence: TGTGCCAGCAGCTTTTCGGCTTACGAGCAGTACTTC. This sequence encodes CASSFSAYEQYF. Drawing the rest from reference TRBV5-5 and TRBJ2-7, the complete variable domain is DAGVTQSPTHLIKTRGQQVTLRCSPISGHKSVSWYQQVLGQGPQFIFQYYEKEERGRGNFPDRFSARQFPNYSSELNVNALLLGDSALYLCASSFSAYEQYFGPGTRLTVT.

This clonotype was picked up many times. This chain uses TRBV11-2 with TRBJ2-2; 8 positions agree with TRBD2. The CDR3 contains 16 residues. Looked up from germline, CDR1 is SGHAT and CDR2 is FQNNGV. V dropped 5 bases and J dropped 6; count of bases not matched to a gene: 11. CDR3 loop: CASSNPGLEYPGELFF. The CDR3 DNA sequence: TGTGCCAGCAGCAATCCGGGACTAGAGTACCCCGGGGAGCTGTTTTTT.

This clonotype was counted ten times or more. The chain carries TRBV6-5 and TRBJ2-7, with D possibly TRBD2 on 5 matching bases. V was pared by 6 bases and J by 7 bases, with 10 bases between. The CDR3 sequence is 11 residues long. Germline V CDR1 and CDR2: MNHEY, SVGAGI. Here the CDR3 reads CASSRPGEQYF. The CDR3, as DNA: TGTGCCAGCAGCCGGCCGGGGGAGCAGTACTTC.

This clonotype came up many times. This chain uses TRBV7-2 with TRBJ1-2; TRBD1 agrees at 10 bases. The CDR3 is 14 residues long. Per the germline V gene, CDR1 is SGHTA and CDR2 is FQGNSA. Unmatched junction bases numbered 3, after V lost 4 bases and J lost 4 bases. The CDR3 sequence is CASSSDRGPYGYTF. In nucleotides, the CDR3 is TGTGCCAGCAGCTCCGACAGGGGGCCCTATGGCTACACCTTC.

This clonotype was detected ten times or more. The chain carries TRBV7-2 and TRBJ1-5; D not resolved. V was cut by 4 bases and J by 4 bases, with 5 bases left in between. The CDR3 covers 12 residues. The germline V gene has CDR1 SGHTA and CDR2 FQGNSA. The CDR3 here is CASSSANQPQHF. CDR3 DNA sequence: TGTGCCAGCAGCTCCGCTAATCAGCCCCAGCATTTT. Together with reference TRBV7-2 and TRBJ1-5, the CDR3 gives the full variable domain: GAGVSQSPSNKVTEKGKDVELRCDPISGHTALYWYRQSLGQGLEFLIYFQGNSAPDKSGLPSDRFSAERTGGSVSTLTIQRTQQEDSAVYLCASSSANQPQHFGDGTRLSIL.

This clonotype was counted ten times or more. The rearrangement uses TRBV6-5 and TRBJ1-3, with 8 bases identical to TRBD1. J gave up 2 bases and V 7 bases, and 7 bases lay outside the gene matches. The CDR3 sequence is 15 residues long. Germline V lookup: CDR1 MNHEY, CDR2 SVGAGI. In DNA form, the CDR3 reads TGTGCCAGCACAGGGGGCACCGAGACTGGAAACACCATATATTTT. Residues: CASTGGTETGNTIYF.

This clonotype was recorded many times. The CDR3 here is CSASRSLNTQYF. In nucleotides, the CDR3 is TGCAGTGCTAGCCGCAGCCTAAATACGCAGTATTTT. The rearrangement uses TRBV20-1 and TRBJ2-3; D not resolved. The CDR3 is 12 residues long. The V gene lost 3 bases and the J gene lost 7 bases, with 11 bases spanning the gap. Germline CDR1 reads DFQATT; CDR2 reads SNEGSKA (reference sequence).

In this sample, this clonotype turned up many times. The chain recombines TRBV7-2 with TRBJ2-3; 9 bases line up with TRBD2. The CDR3 length is 14 residues. J was trimmed by 1 base and V by 7 bases; bases with no gene match: 3. Germline values: CDR1 SGHTA, CDR2 FQGNSA. The CDR3 is CASTIAGGTDTQYF. The CDR3, as DNA: TGTGCCAGCACCATAGCGGGGGGCACAGATACGCAGTATTTT.

As regards this clonotype: A much larger clone differs by one base, so this may be a read error. The rearrangement uses TRBV11-2 and TRBJ2-5; D gene uncertain. CDR3 length: 13 amino acids. V lost 2 bases and J 3 bases, leaving 7 bases between the germline ends. Germline CDR1 reads SGHAT; CDR2 reads FQNNGV. CDR3 sequence (DNA): TGTGCCAGCAGCTTAAGGTGCGAAGAGACCCAGTACTTC. Encoded protein: CASSLRCEETQYF.

This clonotype was seen repeatedly, ten times or more. The chain has TRBV3-1 and TRBJ1-5; no clear D. From germline, CDR1 is LGHDT and CDR2 YNNKEL (reference sequence). There are 16 residues in the CDR3. V was shortened by 3 bases and J by 0 bases, with 12 bases between the two germline ends. For the CDR3, the DNA is TGTGCCAGCAGCCAGGGGTCCTCCTATAGCAATCAGCCCCAGCATTTT. This encodes CASSQGSSYSNQPQHF.

This clonotype was seen repeatedly, ten times or more. The genes are TRBV6-2 or TRBV6-3 and TRBJ1-5; TRBD1 might be the D (5 bases). This CDR3 comprises 14 residues. Trimming removed 4 bases at V and 6 bases at J, with 13 bases between. Germline CDR1 reads MNHEY; CDR2 reads SVGEGT. The CDR3 is CASSSTVRSQPQHF. CDR3 coding DNA: TGTGCCAGCAGTTCGACAGTCAGGAGTCAGCCCCAGCATTTT.

This clonotype occurred many times. The rearrangement uses TRBV3-1 and TRBJ2-5; TRBD2 matches at 8 bases. CDR1 is LGHDT, CDR2 YNNKEL, per germline (reference sequence). The CDR3 has 16 amino acids. V gave up 4 bases and J gave up 5 bases; unmatched junction bases: 12. In DNA, the CDR3 is TGTGCCAGCAGCCCGGGGGAGAGCGGGGGAGTCGAGACCCAGTACTTC. Protein: CASSPGESGGVETQYF.

This clonotype was found once. This chain uses TRBV6-1 with TRBJ2-3; D unclear. With 11 bases removed from V and 5 bases from J, the gap between germline ends came to 8 bases. CDR1 and CDR2 (germline): MNHNS, SASEGT. The CDR3 covers 10 residues. This CDR3 reads CAGGRDTQYF. The CDR3 nucleotides read TGTGCCGGTGGGCGAGATACGCAGTATTTT.

This clonotype was detected a few times. The genes are TRBV10-3 and TRBJ1-2; no definite D call. The CDR3 has 14 residues. CDR1 is ENHRY and CDR2 is SYGVKD in the germline V gene. The V and J ends lost 0 bases and 4 bases respectively, with 9 bases between them. The CDR3 DNA reads as TGTGCCATCAGTGAGTCGACGGATTCCTATGGCTACACCTTC. As protein: CAISESTDSYGYTF.

The sample holds a few counts of this clonotype. The rearrangement links TRBV5-1 to TRBJ2-5; 8 nucleotides line up with TRBD1. The trim removed 0 bases at V and 5 bases at J, leaving 9 bases unmatched. The CDR3 has 16 amino acids. CDR1 is SGHRS, CDR2 YFSETQ, per germline. In nucleotides, the CDR3 is TGCGCCAGCAGCTTGGCCCCGGACAGGGTTGTGGAGACCCAGTACTTC. It specifies CASSLAPDRVVETQYF.

This clonotype has ten or more counts. J is TRBJ2-3 and V is TRBV4-1, with no clear D. The CDR3 covers 15 residues. Germline assignment: CDR1 MGHRA and CDR2 YSYEKL. Trimming took off 4 bases at V and 4 bases at J, with 15 bases between the two ends. In nucleotides, the CDR3 is TGCGCCAGCAGCCCGGGCAGCCAATCCGCAGATACGCAGTATTTT. Its protein product is CASSPGSQSADTQYF.

This clonotype was seen a handful of times. V gene TRBV19 combines with J gene TRBJ1-2; the D is unclear. V was clipped by 8 bases and J by 5 bases, with 15 bases between them. The CDR3 runs 13 residues. Germline V gene sequence: CDR1 LNHDA, CDR2 SQIVND (reference sequence). The CDR3 sequence: CASAIGLPYGYTF. The DNA for the CDR3 is TGTGCCAGTGCGATCGGGCTACCTTATGGCTACACCTTC.

This clonotype has at least ten counts. This sequence joins TRBV2 and TRBJ2-2, with D possibly being TRBD1 (5 bases). Between the trimmed V and J ends, which lost 6 bases and 4 bases, there was a span of 9 bases. The CDR3 has 13 residues. Germline V gives CDR1 SNHLY, CDR2 FYNNEI. CDR3 DNA: TGTGCCAGCAGCGGACAAGGCACCGGGGAGCTGTTTTTT. Its translation: CASSGQGTGELFF. The full variable domain, rest sourced from reference TRBV2 and TRBJ2-2, is EPEVTQTPSHQVTQMGQEVILRCVPISNHLYFYWYRQILGQKVEFLVSFYNNEISEKSEIFDDQFSVERPDGSNFTLKIRSTKLEDSAMYFCASSGQGTGELFFGEGSRLTVL.

The chain couples TRBV23-1 to TRBJ2-1; D remains unclear. TRBV23-1 is an open reading frame whose function is uncertain. Trimming cost V 6 bases and J 8 bases, with 14 bases left between them. The CDR3 contains 13 residues. The CDR3 loop is CASSPPLSDEQFF. The CDR3 bases are TGCGCCAGCAGCCCCCCCCTCTCGGATGAGCAGTTCTTC.

The sample holds many counts of this clonotype. The chain recombines TRBV11-2 with TRBJ1-3; 7 positions match TRBD1. The germline V gene has CDR1 SGHAT and CDR2 FQNNGV. The V gene end was trimmed by 2 bases and the J gene end by 4 bases; junction bases not matched to a gene: 8. This CDR3 is built from 16 residues. CDR3 protein: CASSLKGGEEGNTIYF. CDR3 sequence (DNA): TGTGCCAGCAGCTTAAAAGGGGGCGAAGAAGGAAACACCATATATTTT.

This clonotype was seen repeatedly, ten times or more. CDR3 nucleotide sequence: TGCAGTGCTAGAGTTGGATTTACAGAGCAGTACTTC. Translated, it gives CSARVGFTEQYF. The V gene is TRBV20-1, the J gene TRBJ2-7; unclear D gene. The CDR3 consists of 12 residues. Germline-derived CDR1 and CDR2 are DFQATT and SNEGSKA (reference sequence). V was cut by 1 base and J by 7 bases, with 11 bases left in between.

The rearrangement uses TRBV27 and TRBJ1-5, with TRBD1 matching over 7 bases. Germline loops: CDR1 MNHEY, CDR2 SMNVEV (reference sequence). The junction had 13 bases not matched to a gene; V was cut back by 4 bases and J by 7 bases. The CDR3 has 16 residues. As DNA, the CDR3 is TGTGCCAGCAGTTCCCTTTCGGGAGGGGGCGTCCAGCCCCAGCATTTT. Its protein product is CASSSLSGGGVQPQHF.

This clonotype was observed a few times. The J gene is TRBJ2-1, the V gene TRBV24-1; TRBD1 might be the D (5 bases). V lost 4 bases and J lost 7, with 10 bases in between. CDR3 length equals 13 residues. Germline CDR1 and CDR2: KGHDR and SFDVKD. The CDR3 nucleotides are TGTGCCACCAGTGAGCCCAACAGGAATGAGCAGTTCTTC. Amino acids: CATSEPNRNEQFF.

This clonotype was observed at least ten times. V is TRBV7-9 and J is TRBJ2-2; D possibly uses TRBD1 or TRBD2 (5 bases each). V was cut by 5 bases and J by 3 bases, with 13 bases left in between. Per the germline V gene, CDR1 is SEHNR and CDR2 is FQNEAQ (reference sequence). CDR3 length equals 15 residues. The CDR3 spells CASSPRDGYTGELFF. CDR3 nucleotide sequence: TGTGCCAGCAGCCCACGGGACGGTTACACCGGGGAGCTGTTTTTT.

This clonotype was detected many times. This chain's CDR3 is CASSLGDRGMPEAFF. CDR3 nucleotide sequence: TGTGCCAGCAGCCTGGGGGACAGGGGAATGCCTGAAGCTTTCTTT. The rearrangement links TRBV5-4 to TRBJ1-1; TRBD1 matches 10 bases. With 4 bases clipped from V and 6 bases from J, the junction kept 9 bases outside the gene matches. The CDR3 contains 15 residues. Germline CDR1 SGHNT, CDR2 YYREEE (reference sequence).